A single sample is the source of the 3 T cell receptor beta chains below, sequenced in a study of T cells in Graves' hyperthyroidism and ophthalmopathy. Amplification of TCR beta CDR3 regions used RNA as the template. A first-round RT-PCR of the TCR CDR3 used the HTBI primer set. TCRdb re-analysed the multiplex PCR reads in MiXCR, keeping a single row per CDR3 protein. The repertoire holds 300,000 to 450,000 distinct CDR3 sequences, 15% to 20% seen once, with 40% in the top ten. Input material: blood. All receptors derive from a man between 18 and 35 years old with Graves' ophthalmopathy.

J is TRBJ2-7 and V is TRBV9; perhaps D is TRBD1 or TRBD2 (5 bases each). Germline assignment: CDR1 SGDLS and CDR2 YYNGEE. This CDR3 has 15 amino acids. Trimming cost V 4 bases and J 2 bases, with 16 bases left between them. The CDR3 sequence is CASSIQGEPTYEQYF. CDR3 nucleotides: TGTGCCAGCAGCATCCAGGGAGAGCCAACCTACGAGCAGTACTTC.

This clonotype was recorded many times. The chain employs TRBV20-1 and TRBJ1-1, with a weak D call TRBD1 (6 bases). CDR1 and CDR2 (germline): DFQATT, SNEGSKA (reference sequence). The CDR3 is 16 residues long. Trimming shortened V by 3 bases and J by 1 base, and 18 bases separated the two germline ends. CDR3: CSARVTKDRTNTEAFF. DNA of the CDR3: TGCAGTGCTAGGGTGACAAAAGACAGGACGAACACTGAAGCTTTCTTT.

In this sample, this clonotype turned up a few times. The CDR3 DNA follows: TGTGCCATCAGTGGTCCTGAGATCCCAGATACGCAGTATTTT. It translates to CAISGPEIPDTQYF. This chain uses TRBV10-3 with TRBJ2-3; D not resolved. Germline CDR1 and CDR2: ENHRY and SYGVKD. With 4 bases removed from V and 4 bases from J, the gap between germline ends came to 12 bases. The CDR3 covers 14 residues.